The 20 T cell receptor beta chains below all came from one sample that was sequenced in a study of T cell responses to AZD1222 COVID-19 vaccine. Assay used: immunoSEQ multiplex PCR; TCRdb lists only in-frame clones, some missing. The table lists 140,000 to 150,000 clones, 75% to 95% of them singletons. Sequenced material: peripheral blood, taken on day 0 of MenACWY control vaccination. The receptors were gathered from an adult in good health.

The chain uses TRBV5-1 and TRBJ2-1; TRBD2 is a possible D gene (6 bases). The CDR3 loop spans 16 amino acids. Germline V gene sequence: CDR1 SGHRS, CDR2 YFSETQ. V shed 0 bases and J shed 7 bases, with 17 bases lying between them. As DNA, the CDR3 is TGCGCCAGCAGCTTGGGGGGACTCCGAGCAATAAATGAGCAGTTCTTC. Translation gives CASSLGGLRAINEQFF.

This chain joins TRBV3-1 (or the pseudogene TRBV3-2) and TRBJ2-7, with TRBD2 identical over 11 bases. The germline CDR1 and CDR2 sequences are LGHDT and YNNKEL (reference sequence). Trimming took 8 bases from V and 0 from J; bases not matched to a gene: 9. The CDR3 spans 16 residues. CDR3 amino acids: CASEKLAGGSSYEQYF. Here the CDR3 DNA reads TGTGCCAGCGAAAAATTAGCGGGAGGGAGCTCCTACGAGCAGTACTTC.

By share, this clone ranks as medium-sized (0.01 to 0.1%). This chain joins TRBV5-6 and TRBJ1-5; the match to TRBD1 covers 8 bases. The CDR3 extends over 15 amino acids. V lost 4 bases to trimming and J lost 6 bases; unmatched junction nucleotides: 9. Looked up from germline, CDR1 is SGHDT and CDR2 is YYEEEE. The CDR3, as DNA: TGTGCCAGCAGCATAGCAGGGGGCCAGGGTCAGCCCCAGCATTTT. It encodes CASSIAGGQGQPQHF.

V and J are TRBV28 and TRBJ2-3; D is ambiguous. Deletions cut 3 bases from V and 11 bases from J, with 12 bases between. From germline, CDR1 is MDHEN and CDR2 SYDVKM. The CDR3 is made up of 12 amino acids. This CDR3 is CASSLKRVGQYF. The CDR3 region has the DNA TGTGCCAGCAGTTTGAAAAGGGTAGGGCAGTATTTT.

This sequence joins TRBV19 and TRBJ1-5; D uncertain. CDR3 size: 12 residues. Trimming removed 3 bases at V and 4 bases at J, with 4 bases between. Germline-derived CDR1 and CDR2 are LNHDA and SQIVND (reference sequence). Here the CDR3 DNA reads TGTGCCAGTAGTATGATTAATCAGCCCCAGCATTTT. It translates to CASSMINQPQHF.

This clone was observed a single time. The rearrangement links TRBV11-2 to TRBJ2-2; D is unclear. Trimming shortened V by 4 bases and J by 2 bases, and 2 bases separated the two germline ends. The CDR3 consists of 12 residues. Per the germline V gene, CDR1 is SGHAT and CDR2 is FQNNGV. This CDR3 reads CASSSNTGELFF. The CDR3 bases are TGTGCCAGCAGCTCCAACACCGGGGAGCTGTTTTTT.

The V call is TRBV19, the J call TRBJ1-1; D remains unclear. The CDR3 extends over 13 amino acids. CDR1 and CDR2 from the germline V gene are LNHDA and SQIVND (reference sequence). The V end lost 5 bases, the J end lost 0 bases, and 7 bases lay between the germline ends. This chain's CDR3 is CASSWAMNTEAFF. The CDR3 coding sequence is TGTGCCAGTAGTTGGGCAATGAACACTGAAGCTTTCTTT.

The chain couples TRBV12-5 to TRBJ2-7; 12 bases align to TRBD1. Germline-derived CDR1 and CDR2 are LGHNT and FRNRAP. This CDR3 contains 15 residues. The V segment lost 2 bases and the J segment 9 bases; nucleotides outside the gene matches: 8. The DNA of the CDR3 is TGTGCTAGTGGTTTGTCCGGGACAGGGGGCTCGGTGCAGTACTTC. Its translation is CASGLSGTGGSVQYF.

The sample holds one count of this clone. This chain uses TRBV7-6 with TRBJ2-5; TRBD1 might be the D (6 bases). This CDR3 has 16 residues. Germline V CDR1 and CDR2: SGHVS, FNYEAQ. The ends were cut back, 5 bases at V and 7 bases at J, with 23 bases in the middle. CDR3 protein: CASSLPYGQGRGTQYF. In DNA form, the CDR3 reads TGTGCCAGCAGCCTCCCCTACGGGCAGGGGCGCGGGACCCAGTACTTC.

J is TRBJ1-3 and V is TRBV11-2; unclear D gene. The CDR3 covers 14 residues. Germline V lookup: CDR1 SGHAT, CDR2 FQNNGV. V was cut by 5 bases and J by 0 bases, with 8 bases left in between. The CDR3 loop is CASSHSASGNTIYF. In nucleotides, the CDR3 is TGTGCCAGCAGCCACAGTGCCTCTGGAAACACCATATATTTT.

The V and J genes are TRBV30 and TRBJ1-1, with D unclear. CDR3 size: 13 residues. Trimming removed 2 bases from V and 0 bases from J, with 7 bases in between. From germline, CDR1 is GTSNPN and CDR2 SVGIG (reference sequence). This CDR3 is CAWSPTMNTEAFF. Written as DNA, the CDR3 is TGTGCCTGGAGTCCCACAATGAACACTGAAGCTTTCTTT.

The CDR3: CAWSGISGNTIYF. Here the CDR3 DNA reads TGTGCCTGGTCAGGAATCTCTGGAAACACCATATATTTT. This chain links TRBV30 with TRBJ1-3; no definite D call. CDR1 and CDR2 (germline): GTSNPN, SVGIG (reference sequence). CDR3 size: 13 residues. The V gene lost 5 bases and the J gene lost 0 bases, with 8 bases spanning the gap.

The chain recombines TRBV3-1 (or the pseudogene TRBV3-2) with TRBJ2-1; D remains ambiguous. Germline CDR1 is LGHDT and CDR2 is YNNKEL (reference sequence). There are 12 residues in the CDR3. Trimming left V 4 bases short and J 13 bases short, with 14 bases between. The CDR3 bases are TGTGCCAGCAGCCCCCTAGGCAGTGAACAGTTCTTC. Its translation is CASSPLGSEQFF.

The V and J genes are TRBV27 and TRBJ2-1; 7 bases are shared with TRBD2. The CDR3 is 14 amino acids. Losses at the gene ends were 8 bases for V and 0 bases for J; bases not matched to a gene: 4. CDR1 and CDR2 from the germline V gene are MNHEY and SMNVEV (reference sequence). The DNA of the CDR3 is TGTGCCAGCGGGCGCGGGAGCTCCTACAATGAGCAGTTCTTC. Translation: CASGRGSSYNEQFF.

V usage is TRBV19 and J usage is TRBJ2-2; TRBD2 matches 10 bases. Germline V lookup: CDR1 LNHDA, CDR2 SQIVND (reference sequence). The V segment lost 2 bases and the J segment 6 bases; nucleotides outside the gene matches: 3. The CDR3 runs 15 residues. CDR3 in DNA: TGTGCCAGTAGTATATCTAGCGGGGGTTCCGGGGAGCTGTTTTTT. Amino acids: CASSISSGGSGELFF. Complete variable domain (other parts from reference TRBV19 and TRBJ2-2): DGGITQSPKYLFRKEGQNVTLSCEQNLNHDAMYWYRQDPGQGLRLIYYSQIVNDFQKGDIAEGYSVSREKKESFPLTVTSAQKNPTAFYLCASSISSGGSGELFFGEGSRLTVL.

CDR3 in DNA: TGCAGCGTAACCCTAGCGGAGGAACCCTACGAGCAGTACTTC. Encoded protein: CSVTLAEEPYEQYF. The rearrangement uses TRBV29-1 and TRBJ2-7, with TRBD2 matching 7 bases. With V trimmed by 6 bases and J by 2 bases, 10 bases remained unmatched. The CDR3 runs 14 residues. CDR1 is SQVTM, CDR2 ANQGSEA, per germline.

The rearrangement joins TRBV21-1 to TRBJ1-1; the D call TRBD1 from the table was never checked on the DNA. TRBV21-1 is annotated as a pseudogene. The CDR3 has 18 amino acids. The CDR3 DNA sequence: TGTGCCAGCAGCAAAGGAGAAAGGGACAGATTACAGAACACTGAAGCTTTCTTT. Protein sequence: CASSKGERDRLQNTEAFF.

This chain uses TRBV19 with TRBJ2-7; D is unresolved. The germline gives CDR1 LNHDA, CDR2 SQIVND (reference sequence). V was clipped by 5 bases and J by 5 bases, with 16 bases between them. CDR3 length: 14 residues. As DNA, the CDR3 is TGTGCCAGTAGTGTCCGGGCTCTCCGCAACGAGCAGTACTTC. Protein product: CASSVRALRNEQYF.

The CDR3 loop reads CASSAIRGGVDEKLFF. CDR3 coding DNA: TGTGCCAGCAGTGCCATTCGGGGGGGCGTTGATGAAAAACTGTTTTTT. The chain joins TRBV25-1 to TRBJ1-4; D may be TRBD1 (6 bases). There are 16 residues in the CDR3. Germline loops: CDR1 MGHDK, CDR2 SYGVNS. Between the trimmed V and J ends, which lost 4 bases and 6 bases, there was a span of 18 bases.

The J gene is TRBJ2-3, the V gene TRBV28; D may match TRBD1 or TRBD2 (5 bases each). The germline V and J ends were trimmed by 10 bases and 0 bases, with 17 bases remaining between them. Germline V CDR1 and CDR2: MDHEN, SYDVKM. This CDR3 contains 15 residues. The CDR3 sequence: CATNGDRGSTDTQYF. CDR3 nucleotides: TGTGCCACCAACGGGGACCGGGGTAGCACAGATACGCAGTATTTT.